This TCR beta chain was identified during a study of cytomegalovirus exposure and HLA in healthy donors. Points from the study as a whole: More clonal expansion characterized HLA-associated TCR beta chains than equally common others in a later analysis. Using a false discovery rate of 0.05, a later analysis showed that 16,951 TCR beta sequences were associated with HLA alleles.

The PCR contained 60 Vbeta and 13 Jbeta primers. Produced via immunoSEQ multiplex PCR; TCRdb's table is partial and in-frame only. The repertoire holds some 110,000 clones, with 79% as singletons. In regard to this clone: Antigen unknown.

There are 13 residues in the CDR3. V lost 7 bases, J lost 3 bases, and 12 bases lay in between. The V gene's germline CDR1 is LGHNT and CDR2 FRNRAP. The sample taken for sequencing was PBMCs. The chain is built from TRBV12-5 and TRBJ1-1; no clear D gene. This receptor was identified in a woman under 30 in good health and CMV-seropositive. This CDR3 is CASAMEIHTEAFF. CDR3 DNA sequence: TGTGCTAGTGCCATGGAGATTCACACTGAAGCTTTCTTT.